This T cell receptor (beta chain) was captured in a study of shared clonotypes between healthy human individuals. Study as a whole: Each donor had three CD4 naive, three CD4 memory, two CD8 naive and one CD8 memory plate.

General study findings and limits: Unshared clonotypes carried lower generation probabilities than those common to all four donors.

The study drew its donors from healthy HIV-negative adults without recent acute infections or vaccinations. The CDR3 sequence is 13 residues long. Trimming took 1 base from V and 1 from J, leaving 4 bases between them. CDR1 and CDR2 from the germline V gene are LGHNT and FRNRAP. The run depth of the assay was deep. Clones were read by immunoSEQ multiplex PCR, and TCRdb kept only the in-frame ones, dropping some. This table has roughly 2.5 million clones, 85% to 95% appearing once. A note on this clone: As yet, its antigen is unknown.

Sequencing was done on a sample of naive CD4+ T cells sorted from blood. Subset here: CD45RA+ positively selected. This clonotype was sampled from a man younger than 35 in good health. The chain combines TRBV12-5 with TRBJ2-5; D gene ambiguous. The CDR3 bases are TGTGCTAGTGGTTTGGGGGCCCAAGAGACCCAGTACTTC. Translated: CASGLGAQETQYF. Full variable domain (remainder filled in from reference TRBV12-5 and TRBJ2-5): DARVTQTPRHKVTEMGQEVTMRCQPILGHNTVFWYRQTMMQGLELLAYFRNRAPLDDSGMPKDRFSAEMPDATLATLKIQPSEPRDSAVYFCASGLGAQETQYFGPGTRLLVL.